Listed below are T cell receptor beta chains from one sample, sequenced in a study of blood T cell repertoires in COVID-19. This table comes from immunoSEQ multiplex PCR, and its TCRdb copy is limited to in-frame clones, with some not included. The table includes tens of thousands of clones, 83% detected once. Sequenced sample: peripheral blood. Receptor source: a man under 40 with COVID-19, enrolled during active disease. Each CDR3 is given with its conserved first and last residue. The D gene is left open where the match is weak. Part of the rows lack a size; the others show once, few, many or a class for expanded clones.

d_gene	v_gene	abundance	j_gene	CDR3nt	CDR3aa
.	TRBV30	.	TRBJ1-1	TGTGCCTGGAGTGTACAACCGGGGAGGACTGAAGCTTTCTTT	CAWSVQPGRTEAFF
.	TRBV4-1	once	TRBJ2-1	TGCGCCAGCAGCCAAGACTTCGCTAGCTCCTACAATGAGCAGTTCTTC	CASSQDFASSYNEQFF
TRBD1	TRBV6-5	.	TRBJ2-7	TGTGCCAGCACCACCGGGACAGGGGGCTCCTACGAGCAGTACTTC	CASTTGTGGSYEQYF
TRBD1	TRBV15	.	TRBJ1-2	TGTGCCACCAGCCACGACAGGGGCCCTAACTATGGCTACACCTTC	CATSHDRGPNYGYTF
.	TRBV30	.	TRBJ1-1	TGTGCCTGGAGCTGGTTCGGGGGTAGGACTGAAGCTTTCTTT	CAWSWFGGRTEAFF
.	TRBV29-1	.	TRBJ1-1	TGCAGCGTTGTAGAGGGAGCCAACACTGAAGCTTTCTTT	CSVVEGANTEAFF
TRBD1	TRBV4-1	.	TRBJ1-4	TGCGCCAGCAGCCAAGACAGGGGGACTAATGAAAAACTGTTTTTT	CASSQDRGTNEKLFF
.	TRBV24-1	.	TRBJ2-3	TGTGCCACCAGTGATCCAGTCGGCGGTACGCAGTATTTT	CATSDPVGGTQYF
.	TRBV2	.	TRBJ1-5	TGTGCCAGCAGTGTTTATATCAGTCAGCCCCAGCATTTT	CASSVYISQPQHF
.	TRBV9	.	TRBJ2-3	TGTGCCAGCAACCAAGGAGGGAACACAGATACGCAGTATTTT	CASNQGGNTDTQYF
.	TRBV30	.	TRBJ1-1	TGTGCCTGGAATCGTCAGCGGAGGACTGAAGCTTTCTTT	CAWNRQRRTEAFF
.	TRBV6-2/TRBV6-3	.	TRBJ1-2	TGTGCCAGCAGCCCCTCGGGACAAGACTATGGCTACACCTTC	CASSPSGQDYGYTF
TRBD1	TRBV18	.	TRBJ1-2	TGTGCCAGCTCACCAGTTACAGGGGAAGTTGGCTACACCTTC	CASSPVTGEVGYTF
.	TRBV2	.	TRBJ1-5	TGTGCCAGCAGAGGACAGTACAATCAGCCCCAGCATTTT	CASRGQYNQPQHF
TRBD1	TRBV6-1	.	TRBJ1-2	TGTGCCAGCAGTGGACCGGACAGGGGTAATCTGCTCTATGGCTACACCTTC	CASSGPDRGNLLYGYTF
TRBD1	TRBV6-6	.	TRBJ1-2	TGTGCCAGCAGTTTCCGGGACAGGGAGGGTGGCTACACCTTC	CASSFRDREGGYTF
.	TRBV19	.	TRBJ2-1	TGTGCCAGTAGTATAATCGGAGGAGAGCAGTTCTTC	CASSIIGGEQFF
TRBD1	TRBV28	.	TRBJ2-7	TGTGCCAGCAGCCCCATGGGACAGGTGTCCTACGAGCAGTACTTC	CASSPMGQVSYEQYF
TRBD2	TRBV28	.	TRBJ2-3	TGTGCCAGCAGCCCCGGGAGCGGGAGCGTTTTTAGCACAGATACGCAGTATTTT	CASSPGSGSVFSTDTQYF
.	TRBV28	many	TRBJ1-3	TGTGCCAGCAGTTCTGGGACGGGGGGCTATCGAAACACCATATATTTT	CASSSGTGGYRNTIYF
TRBD2	TRBV27	.	TRBJ2-1	TGTGCCAGCAGTTCAATAGCGGGAGTTTACGATGAGCAGTTCTTC	CASSSIAGVYDEQFF